Below, 31 T cell receptor beta chains from the same sample are listed, as sequenced in a study of blood T cell repertoires in COVID-19. The table came from immunoSEQ multiplex PCR; TCRdb's copy has only in-frame clones and leaves some out. The sample carries about 250,000 clones, around nine tenths recorded once. The sequenced material came from peripheral blood. These TCRs come from a woman between 40 and 55 years old who had recovered from COVID-19.

The chain combines TRBV14 with TRBJ2-1; TRBD2 matches 9 bases. CDR3 length equals 16 residues. Germline CDR1 SGHDN, CDR2 FVKESK. The J segment lost 6 bases and the V segment lost 4 bases, leaving 10 bases of the junction unmatched. The CDR3 spells CASSPLSGGIINEQFF. CDR3 nucleotide sequence: TGTGCCAGCAGCCCCCTAAGCGGGGGGATAATCAATGAGCAGTTCTTC.

The V and J genes are TRBV24-1 and TRBJ2-3; D gene uncertain. The germline CDR1 and CDR2 sequences are KGHDR and SFDVKD. With 5 bases removed from V and 0 bases from J, the gap between germline ends came to 11 bases. The CDR3 runs to 15 residues. The CDR3 sequence: CATSGQMISTDTQYF. The CDR3 DNA reads TGTGCCACCAGTGGGCAGATGATTAGCACAGATACGCAGTATTTT.

A few counts support this clone. This chain joins TRBV28 and TRBJ2-7, with 8 bases that match TRBD1. The V and J ends lost 5 bases and 4 bases, in that order; junction bases with no gene match: 10. The length of the CDR3 is 15 residues. In germline, CDR1 is MDHEN, CDR2 SYDVKM. The CDR3: CASSPTGTGLYEQYF. The CDR3 DNA reads as TGTGCCAGCAGTCCCACCGGGACAGGTTTGTACGAGCAGTACTTC.

The chain recombines TRBV11-2 with TRBJ2-3, with 7 bases matching TRBD2. The V gene's germline CDR1 is SGHAT and CDR2 FQNNGV. This CDR3 comprises 15 residues. J gave up 0 bases and V 1 base, and 1 base lay outside the gene matches. Here the CDR3 reads CASSLGSGSTDTQYF. CDR3 nucleotide sequence: TGTGCCAGCAGCTTAGGTAGCGGGAGCACAGATACGCAGTATTTT.

V and J are TRBV5-8 and TRBJ2-1; 10 positions match TRBD2. The germline CDR1 and CDR2 sequences are SGHTS and YDEGEE. The CDR3 is 15 residues long. The ends lost 5 bases at V and 0 bases at J; junction bases unmatched: 2. CDR3 sequence (DNA): TGTGCCAGCAGGGGACTAGCGAACTCCTACAATGAGCAGTTCTTC. It encodes CASRGLANSYNEQFF.

The sample holds a few counts of this clone. The V call is TRBV7-2, the J call TRBJ2-2; 9 bases are shared with TRBD2. The germline V gene has CDR1 SGHTA and CDR2 FQGNSA. With 0 bases clipped from V and 1 base from J, the junction kept 0 bases outside the gene matches. The CDR3 has 16 amino acids. The CDR3 spells CASSLASGGNTGELFF. CDR3 nucleotide sequence: TGTGCCAGCAGCTTAGCTAGCGGGGGGAACACCGGGGAGCTGTTTTTT.

This rearrangement joins TRBV6-1 to TRBJ2-2; D gene unclear. Germline values: CDR1 MNHNS, CDR2 SASEGT. V was pared by 4 bases and J by 1 base, with 13 bases between. The CDR3 runs 16 residues. The CDR3 nucleotides read TGTGCCAGCAGTGTTGGGCGTCGTTTGAACACCGGGGAGCTGTTTTTT. Its translation: CASSVGRRLNTGELFF.

The chain employs TRBV18 and TRBJ2-5, with D tentatively TRBD2 (6 bases). This CDR3 spans 15 amino acids. The germline V gene has CDR1 KGHSH and CDR2 LQKENI. V was clipped by 0 bases and J by 1 base, with 9 bases between them. The CDR3 region has the DNA TGTGCCAGCTCACCACCTAGCGGAACCCAAGAGACCCAGTACTTC. It codes for CASSPPSGTQETQYF.

The gene calls are TRBV14 and TRBJ2-2; a possible D gene is TRBD2 (5 bases). V was clipped by 3 bases and J by 4 bases, with 12 bases between them. The CDR3 contains 15 residues. Germline CDR1 SGHDN, CDR2 FVKESK. CDR3 coding DNA: TGTGCCAGCAGCCAGGGTGGGAGTCGCACCGGGGAGCTGTTTTTT. Its protein product is CASSQGGSRTGELFF.

V is TRBV21-1 and J is TRBJ1-3; the table's TRBD1 call for D was not verified on the DNA. TRBV21-1 is given as a pseudogene. This CDR3 has 17 residues. Here the CDR3 DNA reads TGTGCCAGCAGCAAATGGGACAGGGACCCCTCTGGAAACACCATATATTTT. This sequence encodes CASSKWDRDPSGNTIYF.

This chain connects TRBV3-1 (or the pseudogene TRBV3-2) to TRBJ2-7; D perhaps matches TRBD1 (6 bases). Germline V gene lookup returns CDR1 LGHDT and CDR2 YNNKEL (reference sequence). The CDR3 is 15 amino acids. V lost 3 bases and J lost 0, with 12 bases in between. In nucleotides, the CDR3 is TGTGCCAGCAGCCAGTCCGGGACACACTCCTACGAGCAGTACTTC. Translation: CASSQSGTHSYEQYF.

V gene TRBV19 combines with J gene TRBJ2-7, with 7 bases fitting TRBD1. The trim removed 0 bases at V and 1 base at J, leaving 0 bases unmatched. The CDR3 is made up of 14 amino acids. Germline V gene sequence: CDR1 LNHDA, CDR2 SQIVND (reference sequence). This CDR3 is CASSIETGSYEQYF. DNA for the CDR3: TGTGCCAGTAGTATAGAGACAGGGTCCTACGAGCAGTACTTC.

This sequence joins TRBV7-2 and TRBJ2-7; 8 bases align to TRBD1. The ends lost 5 bases at V and 0 bases at J; junction bases unmatched: 12. This CDR3 is 17 amino acids long. Germline loops: CDR1 SGHTA, CDR2 FQGNSA. The CDR3 loop reads CASSVRSGQVVSYEQYF. The CDR3, as DNA: TGTGCCAGCAGCGTTAGGTCGGGACAGGTGGTCTCCTACGAGCAGTACTTC.

In DNA, the CDR3 is TGTGCCAGCAGCCCCGGACAGGGGTATAATTCACCCCTCCACTTT. Residues: CASSPGQGYNSPLHF. The chain has TRBV5-5 and TRBJ1-6; 9 bases line up with TRBD1. Unmatched junction bases numbered 3, after V lost 4 bases and J lost 4 bases. The length of the CDR3 is 15 residues. CDR1 is SGHKS, CDR2 YYEKEE, per germline (reference sequence). Full variable domain (rest looked up from reference TRBV5-5 and TRBJ1-6): DAGVTQSPTHLIKTRGQQVTLRCSPISGHKSVSWYQQVLGQGPQFIFQYYEKEERGRGNFPDRFSARQFPNYSSELNVNALLLGDSALYLCASSPGQGYNSPLHFGNGTRLTVT.

V and J are TRBV30 and TRBJ2-7; 10 bases line up with TRBD1. The trim removed 3 bases at V and 5 bases at J, leaving 4 bases unmatched. Per the germline V gene, CDR1 is GTSNPN and CDR2 is SVGIG (reference sequence). The CDR3 spans 13 residues. The CDR3 spells CAWRLTGGNEQYF. As DNA, the CDR3 is TGTGCCTGGAGACTGACAGGGGGCAACGAGCAGTACTTC.

The chain joins TRBV24-1 to TRBJ2-3; perhaps TRBD1 as D (5 bases). CDR3 size: 16 residues. Per germline, CDR1 KGHDR and CDR2 SFDVKD. The germline V and J ends were trimmed by 1 base and 4 bases, with 14 bases remaining between them. The CDR3 here is CATSDFRGGKSDTQYF. CDR3 bases: TGTGCCACCAGTGATTTTAGGGGTGGGAAGTCAGATACGCAGTATTTT.

This chain connects TRBV28 to TRBJ2-5, with 7 bases lining up with TRBD1. After removal of 1 base from V and 3 bases from J, the junction contained 2 bases not matched to a gene. The CDR3 has 14 amino acids. Germline V gene data show CDR1 as MDHEN and CDR2 as SYDVKM. CDR3 nucleotides: TGTGCCAGCAGTTTATACAGGGGAGAAGAGACCCAGTACTTC. Translated: CASSLYRGEETQYF.

The J gene is TRBJ2-1, the V gene TRBV2; 11 nucleotides match TRBD2. J gave up 5 bases and V 6 bases, and 6 bases lay outside the gene matches. Germline V gene data show CDR1 as SNHLY and CDR2 as FYNNEI. The CDR3 runs to 15 residues. The CDR3 sequence: CASSDQTSGNNEQFF. For the CDR3, the DNA is TGTGCCAGCAGCGACCAGACTAGCGGGAACAATGAGCAGTTCTTC.

The J gene is TRBJ2-5, the V gene TRBV1; TRBD2 is the table's D call, not checked against the DNA. TRBV1 is assigned pseudogene status. The length of the CDR3 is 16 residues. DNA for the CDR3: TGCACCAGCCCCTACGGGCGGGAGGGCCGATGGGAGACCCAGTACTTC. Its protein is CTSPYGREGRWETQYF.

A single count supports this clone. The chain links TRBV4-1 to TRBJ2-2; 11 bases agree with TRBD2. Germline-derived CDR1 and CDR2 are MGHRA and YSYEKL. The J segment lost 3 bases and the V segment lost 2 bases, leaving 11 bases of the junction unmatched. The CDR3 runs 19 residues. CDR3 DNA: TGCGCCAGCAGCCAATCTATGGCTAGCGGGAGGTCTTACACCGGGGAGCTGTTTTTT. Amino acid sequence: CASSQSMASGRSYTGELFF.

The chain has TRBV18 and TRBJ2-2, with TRBD1 as a possible D gene (6 bases). Germline CDR1 reads KGHSH; CDR2 reads LQKENI. Trimming removed 3 bases from V and 1 base from J, with 15 bases in between. The CDR3 has 17 residues. The CDR3 DNA is TGTGCCAGCTCACCGGGGGCAGGCAGGGAGAACACCGGGGAGCTGTTTTTT. The encoded protein is CASSPGAGRENTGELFF.

As DNA, the CDR3 is TGCGCCAGCAGTGAACAAGGGGGATGTGAGACCCAGTACTTC. This codes for CASSEQGGCETQYF. The rearrangement joins TRBV10-1 to TRBJ2-5; tentatively, D is TRBD1 (6 bases). Trimming removed 3 bases from V and 5 bases from J, with 13 bases in between. The CDR3 loop spans 14 amino acids. Germline V lookup: CDR1 WNHNN, CDR2 SYGVQD (reference sequence).

The V and J genes are TRBV7-2 and TRBJ2-7; the match to TRBD1 covers 7 bases. This CDR3 comprises 14 residues. From germline, CDR1 is SGHTA and CDR2 FQGNSA. The V segment lost 3 bases and the J segment 1 base; nucleotides outside the gene matches: 3. CDR3: CASSFSGQSYEQYF. The CDR3 nucleotides are TGTGCCAGCAGCTTTTCGGGACAGTCCTACGAGCAGTACTTC.

The V call is TRBV6-5, the J call TRBJ2-5; TRBD1 matches 9 bases. Trimming cost V 6 bases and J 5 bases; bases outside gene matches: 7. Germline loops: CDR1 MNHEY, CDR2 SVGAGI. The CDR3 extends over 14 amino acids. Here the CDR3 reads CASRKPGQGETQYF. Written as DNA, the CDR3 is TGTGCCAGCAGGAAACCGGGACAGGGTGAGACCCAGTACTTC.

V usage is TRBV19 and J usage is TRBJ1-1; D is unclear. Germline V gene data show CDR1 as LNHDA and CDR2 as SQIVND (reference sequence). Trimming pared 2 bases from V and 2 bases from J, leaving 12 bases between. The CDR3 is 15 amino acids. The chain's CDR3 is CASSIIGKANTEAFF. CDR3 in DNA: TGTGCCAGTAGTATAATCGGGAAGGCCAACACTGAAGCTTTCTTT.

The J gene is TRBJ2-1, the V gene TRBV2, with a weak D call TRBD2 (6 bases). The CDR3 runs 14 residues. Between the trimmed V and J ends, which lost 3 bases and 14 bases, there was a span of 20 bases. Germline V gene sequence: CDR1 SNHLY, CDR2 FYNNEI. CDR3 bases: TGTGCCAGCAGTGAGGCAGCGGAGGGTGAGCGGGAGTTCTTC. This codes for CASSEAAEGEREFF.

This rearrangement joins TRBV28 to TRBJ1-2; TRBD1 might be the D (5 bases). V gave up 5 bases and J gave up 6 bases, with 16 bases separating them. The CDR3 sequence is 14 residues long. Germline CDR1 MDHEN, CDR2 SYDVKM. CDR3 sequence (DNA): TGTGCCAGCAGTCCCGGGACTCCGGTTCATGGCTACACCTTC. Its translation: CASSPGTPVHGYTF.

V and J are TRBV9 and TRBJ2-1; tentative D call: TRBD2 (6 bases). This CDR3 is built from 17 residues. In germline, CDR1 is SGDLS, CDR2 YYNGEE. V was cut by 0 bases and J by 3 bases, with 16 bases left in between. CDR3 nucleotide sequence: TGTGCCAGCAGCGTAGCCCCGACAGCGGGCATCTACAATGAGCAGTTCTTC. As protein: CASSVAPTAGIYNEQFF.

The rearrangement uses TRBV18 and TRBJ1-3; TRBD1 matches 7 bases. Trimming at V came to 6 bases and at J to 0 bases, leaving 5 bases not matched to a gene. Germline V lookup: CDR1 KGHSH, CDR2 LQKENI. The CDR3 loop spans 15 amino acids. The CDR3 spells CASSRQGDSGNTIYF. DNA of the CDR3: TGTGCCAGCTCTCGGCAGGGGGACTCTGGAAACACCATATATTTT.

The chain employs TRBV5-8 and TRBJ2-4, with no clear D. The V gene's germline CDR1 is SGHTS and CDR2 YDEGEE. CDR3 length: 14 residues. Trimming left V 7 bases short and J 6 bases short, with 17 bases between. The CDR3 bases are TGTGCCAGCTCTGGCGGATCCCTTCGAAACATTCAGTACTTC. As protein: CASSGGSLRNIQYF.

The rearrangement joins TRBV24-1 to TRBJ2-1; maybe TRBD1 (5 bases). Germline V gives CDR1 KGHDR, CDR2 SFDVKD. V shed 4 bases and J shed 0 bases, with 12 bases lying between them. The CDR3 is made up of 16 amino acids. Written as DNA, the CDR3 is TGTGCCACCAGTGAGAGGAAAGACAGCTCCTACAATGAGCAGTTCTTC. This sequence encodes CATSERKDSSYNEQFF.